The entry below gives a single T cell receptor (beta chain) sequence along with its context. The protocol was immunoSEQ multiplex PCR, while the TCRdb copy is restricted to in-frame clones and leaves out a portion. The table lists about 350,000 clones, roughly 87% of them singletons. The CDR3 has 19 amino acids. Trimming removed 1 base from V and 2 bases from J, with 26 bases in between. The germline V gene encodes CDR1 GTSNPN and CDR2 SVGIG (reference sequence). Seattle patients were enrolled during active infection and followed longitudinally. These data are taken from a study of blood T cell repertoires in COVID-19. As for the study in general: Material from acute and convalescent COVID-19 was sourced from the United States, Italy and Spain. Sources were T cells, B-cell-depleted T cells, or PBMCs; the material itself was cDNA or gDNA.

This receptor was taken from a man younger than 40 with COVID-19, enrolled during active disease. Input material: peripheral blood. The chain is built from TRBV30 and TRBJ1-1; possible D gene TRBD1, 5 bases. CDR3 nucleotides: TGTGCCTGGAGTGCCGCCGCGGGAGGGGTGTCGGATAGAAACACTGAAGCTTTCTTT. It yields the protein CAWSAAAGGVSDRNTEAFF. The full variable domain, completed using reference TRBV30 and TRBJ1-1, is SQTIHQWPATLVQPVGSPLSLECTVEGTSNPNLYWYRQAAGRGLQLLFYSVGIGQISSEVPQNLSASRPQDRQFILSSKKLLLSDSGFYLCAWSAAAGGVSDRNTEAFFGQGTRLTVV.